These T cell receptor beta chains were read from a single sample in a study of regulatory T cells in long-lasting Graves disease. TCRdb fed the multiplex PCR reads into MiXCR, producing one record per CDR3 protein. The table records around 500,000 distinct CDR3 sequences, 15% to 20% of them present only once. This same sample was also taken into another study, of T cells in Graves' hyperthyroidism and ophthalmopathy.

The source material was peripheral blood mononuclear cells (PBMCs), sampled at new diagnosis, from a patient treated with antithyroid drugs. These receptors originate from a woman aged 40-65 years with Graves disease. CDR3s include the opening cysteine and the closing phenylalanine or tryptophan. The D gene is left open where the match is weak. A clone size is listed for some rows: how often the clone was seen (once, few, many), or a class if it is expanded.

clone_size	v_call	d_call	j_call	cdr3_nt	cdr3_aa
many	TRBV5-1	TRBD2	TRBJ2-2	TGCGCCAGCAACGGACTAGCGAGATCCGGGGAGCTGTTTTTT	CASNGLARSGELFF
many	TRBV5-1	.	TRBJ2-1	TGCGCCAGCAGCTCGCTTGATGAGCAGTTCTTC	CASSSLDEQFF
many	TRBV7-2	.	TRBJ1-3	TGTGCCAGCAGTCAAGGGGGTGCAGCGGGACACACCATATATTTT	CASSQGGAAGHTIYF
many	TRBV5-5	.	TRBJ2-7	TGTGCCAGCAGCTACGATGGGCAGTACTTC	CASSYDGQYF
many	TRBV20-1	TRBD1	TRBJ1-1	TGCAGTGCTAGAGCAGGAGGGGGCGCGACTGAAGCTTTCTTT	CSARAGGGATEAFF
.	TRBV13	.	TRBJ2-7	TGTGCCAGCAGGGTCCGGGGCACCTACGAGCAGTACTTC	CASRVRGTYEQYF
many	TRBV11-2	.	TRBJ1-6	TGTGCCAGCAGCTCCGGACAGTATAATTCACCCCTCCACTTT	CASSSGQYNSPLHF
many	TRBV6-5	TRBD2	TRBJ2-7	TGTGCCAGCAGTTACTCCTCCGTTCGGGGGGGAGTCTACGAGCAGTACTTC	CASSYSSVRGGVYEQYF
.	TRBV6-5	.	TRBJ2-5	TGTGCCAGCAGTTACGGGGTTGGGTCACAAGAGACCCAGTACTTC	CASSYGVGSQETQYF
many	TRBV5-1	.	TRBJ1-1	TGCGCCAGCAGCGGGACATCGAACACTGAAGCTTTCTTT	CASSGTSNTEAFF
.	TRBV6-2/TRBV6-3	TRBD1	TRBJ2-4	TGTGCCAGCAGCAGTCCCGGGACAGGGACTCAGTACTTC	CASSSPGTGTQYF
many	TRBV5-1	TRBD2	TRBJ2-1	TGCGCCAGCATCAGGGGTAGCGGGGGACTTTACAATGAGCAGTTCTTC	CASIRGSGGLYNEQFF
.	TRBV27	TRBD1	TRBJ2-7	TGTGCCAGCCAATACAACCGGGACAGGGGATACGAGCAGTACTTC	CASQYNRDRGYEQYF
few	TRBV18	.	TRBJ1-2	TGTGCCAGCTCACCACAGGAGTACTATGGCTACACCTTC	CASSPQEYYGYTF
few	TRBV20-1	TRBD2	TRBJ2-1	TGCAGTGCTAGCGGAGCGGGGGGGATATACAATGAGCAGTTCTTC	CSASGAGGIYNEQFF
.	TRBV4-1	.	TRBJ1-2	TGCGCCAGCAGCCAAGTCTATCGCTCAAACTATGGCTACACCTTC	CASSQVYRSNYGYTF
few	TRBV4-2	TRBD1	TRBJ2-5	TGTGCCAGCAGCCCCCGGACAGGAGAGCAAGAGACCCAGTACTTC	CASSPRTGEQETQYF
few	TRBV4-1	TRBD1	TRBJ1-5	TGCGCCAGCAGCCAGACAGGGTTGAGCCAGCCCCAGCATTTT	CASSQTGLSQPQHF
.	TRBV11-3	.	TRBJ1-6	TGTGCCGGCAGCTTAGTTACGGATTCACCCCTCCACTTT	CAGSLVTDSPLHF
many	TRBV7-8	TRBD1	TRBJ1-4	TGCGCCAGCAGCCCTGACAGGGGGAATGAAAAACTGTTTTTT	CASSPDRGNEKLFF